What follows describes a single T cell receptor (beta chain). The source of the sample is a study of cytomegalovirus exposure and HLA in healthy donors. 13 Jbeta primers and 60 Vbeta primers were used for the PCR. Original methodology: Roughly 11 million shared chains were among the approximately 80 million unique TCR beta chains that a later analysis counted. TCRdb's copy holds only in-frame clones and misses some; the assay was immunoSEQ multiplex PCR. V and J calls and clone size follow that table, whereas D and trimming were derived from the DNA. Of 65,000 to 75,000 clones in the sample, about 74% are singletons; the top ten hold roughly 11%. The V and J ends lost 2 bases and 4 bases respectively, with 13 bases between them. The CDR3 has 15 residues. The V gene's germline CDR1 is SGHAT and CDR2 FQNNGV.

The chain recombines TRBV11-2 with TRBJ2-3, with D possibly TRBD2 on 5 matching bases. Sequencing input: PBMCs. This sequence originates from a woman aged 60 to 75 in good health and CMV-seropositive. This CDR3 is CASSLIAVRADTQYF. CDR3 coding DNA: TGTGCCAGCAGCTTAATCGCGGTGCGGGCAGATACGCAGTATTTT.